These 23 T cell receptor beta chains share one sample of origin, sequenced in a study of vaccination effects on CD4 cells after COVID-19. Some clones are missing from TCRdb's copy, which holds only in-frame ones; the method was immunoSEQ multiplex PCR. The profile shows 40,000 to 55,000 clones, approximately 81% of them singletons. Their antigens are not known. Subsequent to 10 days of culture, CD4+ T cells were isolated. The input for sequencing was CD4+ T cells from PBMCs cultured without peptide, taken before COVID-19 vaccination. The receptors originated from a human donor who had a prior SARS-CoV-2 infection.

This clone has only one observation. The chain is built from TRBV11-3 and TRBJ2-1; 10 nucleotides align to TRBD2. This CDR3 is built from 16 residues. The V and J ends lost 4 bases and 0 bases, in that order; junction bases with no gene match: 3. Germline V gives CDR1 SGHNT, CDR2 YENEEA. The CDR3 nucleotides read TGTGCCAGCAGCTCCGGACTAGCGGCCTCCTACAATGAGCAGTTCTTC. Its protein is CASSSGLAASYNEQFF.

This sequence joins TRBV18 and TRBJ1-6, with D unresolved. CDR1 is KGHSH and CDR2 is LQKENI in the germline V gene. The V gene lost 3 bases and the J gene lost 9 bases, with 15 bases spanning the gap. The CDR3 extends over 15 amino acids. Here the CDR3 DNA reads TGTGCCAGCTCACCGGGCAGGCACGTGGGTTCACCCCTCCACTTT. This sequence encodes CASSPGRHVGSPLHF.

V gene TRBV5-4 combines with J gene TRBJ2-3; no reliable D call. V lost 3 bases and J 3 bases, leaving 5 bases between the germline ends. From germline, CDR1 is SGHNT and CDR2 YYREEE (reference sequence). The CDR3 totals 12 residues. CDR3 region: CASSYGTDTQYF. As DNA, the CDR3 is TGTGCCAGCAGCTATGGTACAGATACGCAGTATTTT.

The chain carries TRBV5-1 and TRBJ2-5; TRBD1 matches 9 bases. Germline-derived CDR1 and CDR2 are SGHRS and YFSETQ. The CDR3 totals 14 residues. The junction had 6 bases not matched to a gene; V was cut back by 3 bases and J by 6 bases. CDR3 sequence reads: CASSSGTGRKTQYF. CDR3 bases: TGCGCCAGCAGCTCGGGGACAGGGAGGAAGACCCAGTACTTC. Drawing the rest from reference TRBV5-1 and TRBJ2-5, the complete variable domain is KAGVTQTPRYLIKTRGQQVTLSCSPISGHRSVSWYQQTPGQGLQFLFEYFSETQRNKGNFPGRFSGRQFSNSRSEMNVSTLELGDSALYLCASSSGTGRKTQYFGPGTRLLVL.

The J gene is TRBJ2-6, the V gene TRBV24-1, with 8 bases that match TRBD1. The CDR3 sequence is 18 residues long. J gave up 1 base and V 3 bases, and 7 bases lay outside the gene matches. CDR1 is KGHDR, CDR2 SFDVKD, per germline. The DNA of the CDR3 is TGTGCCACCAGTGATCCAGGGGGCCTGGGGTCTGGGGCCAACGTCCTGACTTTC. The encoded protein is CATSDPGGLGSGANVLTF.

This clone appeared a few times. This chain joins TRBV19 and TRBJ1-3, with TRBD1 matching over 9 bases. Trimming took 5 bases from V and 4 from J; bases not matched to a gene: 3. The CDR3 is 14 residues long. The germline V gene encodes CDR1 LNHDA and CDR2 SQIVND (reference sequence). The DNA for the CDR3 is TGTGCCAGTAGTGGGGACAGGGTCGGAAACACCATATATTTT. It codes for CASSGDRVGNTIYF.

This clone has a single count. This chain links TRBV7-9 with TRBJ1-3; the D is unclear. This CDR3 is built from 16 residues. Between the trimmed V and J ends, which lost 2 bases and 1 base, there was a span of 12 bases. Germline V gene sequence: CDR1 SEHNR, CDR2 FQNEAQ (reference sequence). In DNA, the CDR3 is TGTGCCAGCAGCTTATTCACACTTGGGTCTGGAAACACCATATATTTT. This encodes CASSLFTLGSGNTIYF.

The chain combines TRBV5-5 with TRBJ2-7; the D gene is possibly TRBD2 (5 bases). V dropped 4 bases and J dropped 3 bases, with 14 bases sitting between them. Germline loops: CDR1 SGHKS, CDR2 YYEKEE (reference sequence). The CDR3 extends over 14 amino acids. CDR3 DNA sequence: TGTGCCAGCAGCAGACCCGGGAACAACTACGAGCAGTACTTC. Amino acids: CASSRPGNNYEQYF. The entire variable domain, with the rest obtained from reference TRBV5-5 and TRBJ2-7, is as follows: DAGVTQSPTHLIKTRGQQVTLRCSPISGHKSVSWYQQVLGQGPQFIFQYYEKEERGRGNFPDRFSARQFPNYSSELNVNALLLGDSALYLCASSRPGNNYEQYFGPGTRLTVT.

This clone was recorded only once. The genes are TRBV25-1 and TRBJ2-2; TRBD1 matches 9 bases. Trimming at V came to 3 bases and at J to 5 bases, leaving 4 bases not matched to a gene. The CDR3 runs to 15 residues. CDR1 and CDR2 from the germline V gene are MGHDK and SYGVNS. CDR3 loop: CASSEGTGKTGELFF. DNA for the CDR3: TGTGCCAGCAGTGAGGGGACAGGGAAGACCGGGGAGCTGTTTTTT.

This clone was found a few times. The gene calls are TRBV15 and TRBJ2-5; TRBD1 agrees at 9 bases. Losses at the gene ends were 3 bases for V and 3 bases for J; bases not matched to a gene: 2. Germline assignment: CDR1 LNHNV and CDR2 YYDKDF (reference sequence). There are 14 residues in the CDR3. The CDR3 reads CATSRGDREETQYF. As DNA, the CDR3 is TGTGCCACCAGCAGGGGGGACAGGGAAGAGACCCAGTACTTC.

Notes on this clone: One end of the junction is discordant with germline, which a read error may explain. The chain couples TRBV5-5 to TRBJ2-4; 8 nucleotides match TRBD1. The CDR3 has 12 residues. CDR1 and CDR2 (germline): SGHKS, YYEKEE (reference sequence). The CDR3 bases are TGTGCCAGCAGCCCCTCCCATAGACAGGGGCATTTC. Translating it yields CASSPSHRQGHF.

The chain is built from TRBV5-8 and TRBJ1-4; perhaps TRBD1 as D (6 bases). Looked up from germline, CDR1 is SGHTS and CDR2 is YDEGEE. V was shortened by 2 bases and J by 6 bases, with 14 bases between the two germline ends. CDR3 length equals 15 residues. The CDR3 DNA is TGTGCCAGCAGCTTACATAACTCAGGGGATGAAAAACTGTTTTTT. It is translated as CASSLHNSGDEKLFF.

The J gene is TRBJ2-2, the V gene TRBV28; D perhaps matches TRBD2 (7 bases). The CDR3 contains 16 residues. Per germline, CDR1 MDHEN and CDR2 SYDVKM. V lost 6 bases and J lost 3, with 17 bases in between. CDR3 loop: CASSSRGGGYTGELFF. CDR3 DNA: TGTGCCAGCAGCTCTAGGGGAGGGGGTTACACCGGGGAGCTGTTTTTT. The full variable domain, in which reference TRBV28 and TRBJ2-2 provide the parts outside the CDR3, is DVKVTQSSRYLVKRTGEKVFLECVQDMDHENMFWYRQDPGLGLRLIYFSYDVKMKEKGDIPEGYSVSREKKERFSLILESASTNQTSMYLCASSSRGGGYTGELFFGEGSRLTVL.

The CDR3 here is CASSGGTGGFVGELFF. CDR3 sequence (DNA): TGTGCCAGCAGTGGGGGGACAGGGGGCTTTGTCGGGGAGCTGTTTTTT. The V call is TRBV6-1, the J call TRBJ2-2; 12 bases are a match to TRBD1. The germline CDR1 and CDR2 sequences are MNHNS and SASEGT. V lost 4 bases, J lost 7 bases, and 7 bases stayed unmatched. This CDR3 is 16 amino acids long.

The V call is TRBV15, the J call TRBJ2-7; D uncertain. V lost 5 bases and J 5 bases, leaving 13 bases between the germline ends. Looked up from germline, CDR1 is LNHNV and CDR2 is YYDKDF (reference sequence). The CDR3 length is 13 residues. CDR3 coding DNA: TGTGCCACCAGCGCAGTAGGGATCCACGAGCAGTACTTC. It codes for CATSAVGIHEQYF.

The chain uses TRBV5-1 and TRBJ1-1; no firm D call. The CDR3 extends over 15 amino acids. V dropped 0 bases and J dropped 1 base, with 10 bases sitting between them. Germline V CDR1 and CDR2: SGHRS, YFSETQ. The CDR3, as DNA: TGCGCCAGCAGCTTGGCCTTAACACAGAACACTGAAGCTTTCTTT. It yields the protein CASSLALTQNTEAFF.

This chain links TRBV20-1 with TRBJ1-5, with D maybe TRBD1 (5 bases). Deletions cut 3 bases from V and 5 bases from J, with 17 bases between. In germline, CDR1 is DFQATT, CDR2 SNEGSKA (reference sequence). The CDR3 sequence is 15 residues long. The DNA of the CDR3 is TGCAGTGCTAGTGGAGGCAGGCGGGGGGATCAGCCCCAGCATTTT. Translation gives CSASGGRRGDQPQHF.

This chain connects TRBV7-3 to TRBJ2-1; no reliable D call. Germline loops: CDR1 SGHTA, CDR2 FQGTGA. Trimming took off 8 bases at V and 2 bases at J, with 13 bases between the two ends. CDR3 size: 14 residues. This CDR3 is CASSIGGTYNEQFF. The CDR3 DNA is TGTGCCAGCTCAATCGGTGGGACCTACAATGAGCAGTTCTTC.

V usage is TRBV2 and J usage is TRBJ1-1; D not resolved. V was shortened by 6 bases and J by 1 base, with 9 bases between the two germline ends. The CDR3 runs 13 residues. From germline, CDR1 is SNHLY and CDR2 FYNNEI. DNA of the CDR3: TGTGCCAGCAGCGGAAACGGGAACACTGAAGCTTTCTTT. Its translation is CASSGNGNTEAFF.

V usage is TRBV3-1 (or the pseudogene TRBV3-2) and J usage is TRBJ1-1; maybe TRBD1 (5 bases). The CDR3 extends over 13 amino acids. The V and J ends lost 2 bases and 4 bases respectively, with 8 bases between them. In germline, CDR1 is LGHDT, CDR2 YNNKEL (reference sequence). The CDR3 spells CASSQRGGTEAFF. CDR3 bases: TGTGCCAGCAGCCAACGGGGGGGCACTGAAGCTTTCTTT.

The table lists this clone with a few counts. The chain carries TRBV6-2 or TRBV6-3 and TRBJ1-2, with D possibly matching TRBD1 (6 bases). The CDR3 runs 15 residues. The V and J ends lost 0 bases and 8 bases respectively, with 16 bases between them. Germline V gene sequence: CDR1 MNHEY, CDR2 SVGEGT. The CDR3 region is CASSYSIPGVGGYTF. Here the CDR3 DNA reads TGTGCCAGCAGTTACTCGATACCAGGGGTTGGCGGCTACACCTTC.

This clone was counted a single time. J is TRBJ2-4 and V is TRBV7-2; TRBD2 aligns across 10 bases. Looked up from germline, CDR1 is SGHTA and CDR2 is FQGNSA. V dropped 1 base and J dropped 5; count of bases not matched to a gene: 2. The CDR3 spans 15 residues. CDR3 in DNA: TGTGCCAGCAGCTTAGGGACTAGCGGACAAAACATTCAGTACTTC. This gives the protein CASSLGTSGQNIQYF.

CDR3 in amino acids: CASSLMGTRDSYEQYF. In nucleotides, the CDR3 is TGTGCCAGCAGCTTAATGGGGACTAGAGACTCCTACGAGCAGTACTTC. The genes are TRBV7-6 and TRBJ2-7, with 8 bases that match TRBD2. Trimming at V came to 2 bases and at J to 0 bases, leaving 6 bases not matched to a gene. The germline V gene has CDR1 SGHVS and CDR2 FNYEAQ. CDR3 length: 16 residues. The full variable domain, with the rest looked up from reference TRBV7-6 and TRBJ2-7, is GAGVSQSPRYKVTKRGQDVALRCDPISGHVSLYWYRQALGQGPEFLTYFNYEAQQDKSGLPNDRFSAERPEGSISTLTIQRTEQRDSAMYRCASSLMGTRDSYEQYFGPGTRLTVT.